The rows below give T cell receptor beta chains drawn from one sample of a study of shared clonotypes between healthy human individuals. Produced via immunoSEQ multiplex PCR; TCRdb's table is partial and in-frame only. The table has about 490,000 clones, 70% to 80% seen once. The sample was PBMCs. These receptors originate from a woman in her thirties or forties in good health. Some clones in this sample may be carry-over from other donors' samples. Both conserved end residues are part of each CDR3. Each record gives: clone size, D gene, J gene, V gene, CDR3 DNA, CDR3 protein. A D gene is named only where the DNA matches it firmly. Not all rows give a size; the values are once, few, many and, for expanded clones, a class.

clone_size: NA; d_call: NA; j_call: TRBJ1-6; v_call: TRBV5-1; cdr3_nt: TGCGCCAGCAGCCCCGAAGGGGCCATACGGAACTCACCCCTCCACTTT; cdr3_aa: CASSPEGAIRNSPLHF
clone_size: NA; d_call: TRBD2; j_call: TRBJ2-1; v_call: TRBV7-2; cdr3_nt: TGTGCCAGCAGCTCCCTAGCGGTAAACAATGAGCAGTTCTTC; cdr3_aa: CASSSLAVNNEQFF
clone_size: NA; d_call: TRBD1; j_call: TRBJ1-2; v_call: TRBV19; cdr3_nt: TGTGCCAGTAGTATAGCCGCGGACAGGGACTATGGCTACACCTTC; cdr3_aa: CASSIAADRDYGYTF
clone_size: NA; d_call: NA; j_call: TRBJ2-1; v_call: TRBV19; cdr3_nt: TGTGCCAGTACCGCGGAGACCGGGAGCGATGAGCAGTTCTTC; cdr3_aa: CASTAETGSDEQFF
clone_size: NA; d_call: TRBD1; j_call: TRBJ1-2; v_call: TRBV9; cdr3_nt: TGTGCCAGCAGTCGACAGGGGGCAAGTACACTAGATGGCTACACCTTC; cdr3_aa: CASSRQGASTLDGYTF
clone_size: NA; d_call: TRBD1; j_call: TRBJ2-1; v_call: TRBV7-2; cdr3_nt: TGTGCCAGCAGCTTAGTCTTCCCGCAGGGGGCTTTTAATGAGCAGTTCTTC; cdr3_aa: CASSLVFPQGAFNEQFF
clone_size: NA; d_call: NA; j_call: TRBJ1-3; v_call: TRBV30; cdr3_nt: TGTGCCTGGATGGTGCCCCTCTCTGGAAACACCATATATTTT; cdr3_aa: CAWMVPLSGNTIYF
clone_size: few; d_call: NA; j_call: TRBJ1-4; v_call: TRBV28; cdr3_nt: TGTGCCAGCAGTTTAACGGGCACGGATACTCGACTGTTTTTT; cdr3_aa: CASSLTGTDTRLFF
clone_size: few; d_call: TRBD1; j_call: TRBJ2-3; v_call: TRBV6-5; cdr3_nt: TGTGCCAGCAGCACAGGGGCCGCAAGGGTCGATACGCAGTATTTT; cdr3_aa: CASSTGAARVDTQYF
clone_size: NA; d_call: TRBD1; j_call: TRBJ2-5; v_call: TRBV25-1; cdr3_nt: TGTGCCAGCAGTGAAGGCAGGACAGGGGGCCAAGAGACCCAGTACTTC; cdr3_aa: CASSEGRTGGQETQYF
clone_size: NA; d_call: NA; j_call: TRBJ2-2; v_call: TRBV14; cdr3_nt: TGTGCCAGCAGCCGCAGGGGACCGGCCGGGGAGCTGTTTTTT; cdr3_aa: CASSRRGPAGELFF